This T cell receptor beta chain was recorded in a study of blood T cell repertoires in COVID-19. The wider study: T cells, B-cell-depleted T cells, or PBMCs supplied cDNA or gDNA.

This clone has a single count. V was trimmed by 4 bases and J by 4 bases, leaving 8 bases between them. Germline CDR1 SGHDN, CDR2 FVKESK. The CDR3 contains 12 residues. Assay: immunoSEQ multiplex PCR; the TCRdb copy retains only in-frame clones and omits some. This table has 75,000 to 100,000 clones, around nine tenths appearing once. Material: peripheral blood. The J gene is TRBJ2-7, the V gene TRBV14; D is unresolved. This TCR was recovered from a woman at least 80 years old with acute or convalescent COVID-19. CDR3: CASSPTPYEQYF. For the CDR3, the DNA is TGTGCCAGCAGCCCGACACCTTACGAGCAGTACTTC.